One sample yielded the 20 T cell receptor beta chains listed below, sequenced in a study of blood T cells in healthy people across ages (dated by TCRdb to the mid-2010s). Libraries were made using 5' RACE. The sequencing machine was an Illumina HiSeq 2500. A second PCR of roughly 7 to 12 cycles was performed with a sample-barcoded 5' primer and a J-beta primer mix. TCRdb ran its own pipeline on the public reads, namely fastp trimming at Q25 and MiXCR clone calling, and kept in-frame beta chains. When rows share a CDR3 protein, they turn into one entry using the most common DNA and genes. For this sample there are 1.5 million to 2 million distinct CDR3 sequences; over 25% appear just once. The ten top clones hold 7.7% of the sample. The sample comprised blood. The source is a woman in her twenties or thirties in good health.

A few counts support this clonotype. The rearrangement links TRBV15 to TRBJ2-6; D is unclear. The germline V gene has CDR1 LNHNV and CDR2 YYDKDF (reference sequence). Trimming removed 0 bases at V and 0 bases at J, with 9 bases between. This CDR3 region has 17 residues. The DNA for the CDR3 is TGTGCCACCAGCAGAGATCAAACGAACTCTGGGGCCAACGTCCTGACTTTC. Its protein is CATSRDQTNSGANVLTF.

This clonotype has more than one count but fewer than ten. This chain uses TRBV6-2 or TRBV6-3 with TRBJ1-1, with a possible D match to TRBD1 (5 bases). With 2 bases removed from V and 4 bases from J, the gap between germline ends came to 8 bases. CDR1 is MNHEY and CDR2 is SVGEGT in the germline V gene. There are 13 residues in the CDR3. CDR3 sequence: CASSYRGTTEAFF. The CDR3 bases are TGTGCCAGCAGTTACAGGGGAACCACTGAAGCTTTCTTT.

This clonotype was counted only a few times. CDR3 bases: TGTGCCAGCAGCTTGACAGGGATCAAGCAGTACTTC. It yields the protein CASSLTGIKQYF. The J gene is TRBJ2-7, the V gene TRBV5-5; tentatively, D is TRBD1 (6 bases). The CDR3 length is 12 residues. The V and J ends lost 1 base and 8 bases respectively, with 10 bases between them. Germline lookup yields CDR1 SGHKS and CDR2 YYEKEE (reference sequence).

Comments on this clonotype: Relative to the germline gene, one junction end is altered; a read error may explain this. CDR3 loop: CASSRLGQFTGTQYF. The DNA for the CDR3 is TGTGCCAGCAGTCGGCTTGGGCAGTTCACAGGTACGCAGTATTTT. This chain connects TRBV6-5 to TRBJ2-3, with D possibly being TRBD1 (5 bases). This CDR3 spans 15 amino acids. Germline assignment: CDR1 MNHEY and CDR2 SVGAGI.

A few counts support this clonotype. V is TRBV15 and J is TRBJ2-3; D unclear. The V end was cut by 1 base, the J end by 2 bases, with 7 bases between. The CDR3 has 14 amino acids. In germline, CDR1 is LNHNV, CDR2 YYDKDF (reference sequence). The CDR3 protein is CATSRVGSTDTQYF. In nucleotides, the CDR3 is TGTGCCACCAGCAGAGTCGGTTCCACAGATACGCAGTATTTT.

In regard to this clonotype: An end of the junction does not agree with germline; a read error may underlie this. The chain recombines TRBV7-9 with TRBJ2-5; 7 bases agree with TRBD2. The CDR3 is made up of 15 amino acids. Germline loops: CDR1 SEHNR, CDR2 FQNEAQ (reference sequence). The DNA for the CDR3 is TGTGCCGGCAGCCCCAAGCTAGCGGTACAAGAGACCCAGTACTTC. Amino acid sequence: CAGSPKLAVQETQYF.

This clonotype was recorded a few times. The CDR3 is CASSLLLAGRVETQYF. The DNA for the CDR3 is TGTGCCAGCAGCCTACTACTAGCGGGGAGGGTTGAGACCCAGTACTTC. This sequence joins TRBV3-1 and TRBJ2-5, with 10 bases identical to TRBD2. CDR1 and CDR2 from the germline V gene are LGHDT and YNNKEL (reference sequence). The CDR3 totals 16 residues. After removal of 4 bases from V and 5 bases from J, the junction contained 10 bases not matched to a gene.

CDR3: CASRKQGAGSSEAFF. CDR3 nucleotide sequence: TGTGCCAGCAGAAAACAGGGGGCCGGGAGTTCTGAAGCTTTCTTT. V and J are TRBV2 and TRBJ1-1, with 9 positions matching TRBD1. V shed 6 bases and J 6 bases; nucleotides not matched to a gene: 11. This CDR3 contains 15 residues. Germline CDR1 SNHLY, CDR2 FYNNEI.

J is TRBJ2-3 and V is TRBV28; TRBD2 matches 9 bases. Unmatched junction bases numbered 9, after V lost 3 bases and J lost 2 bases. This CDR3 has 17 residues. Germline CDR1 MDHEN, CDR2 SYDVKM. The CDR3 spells CASSFPASGAITDTQYF. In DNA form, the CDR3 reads TGTGCCAGCAGTTTTCCCGCTAGCGGGGCCATCACAGATACGCAGTATTTT.

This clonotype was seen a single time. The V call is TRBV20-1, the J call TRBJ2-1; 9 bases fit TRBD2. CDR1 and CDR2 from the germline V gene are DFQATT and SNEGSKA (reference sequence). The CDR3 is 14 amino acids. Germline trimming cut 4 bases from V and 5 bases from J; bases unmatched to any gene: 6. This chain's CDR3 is CSATPGTSNNEQFF. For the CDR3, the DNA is TGCAGTGCTACCCCCGGGACTAGCAACAATGAGCAGTTCTTC.

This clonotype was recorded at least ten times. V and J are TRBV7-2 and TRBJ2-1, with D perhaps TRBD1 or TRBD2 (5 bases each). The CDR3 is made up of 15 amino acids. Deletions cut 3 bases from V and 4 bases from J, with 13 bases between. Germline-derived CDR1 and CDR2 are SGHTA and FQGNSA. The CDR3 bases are TGTGCCAGCAGCTTTTCGGGGCTCCGTTACAATGAGCAGTTCTTC. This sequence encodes CASSFSGLRYNEQFF. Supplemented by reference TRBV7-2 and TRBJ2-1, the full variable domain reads GAGVSQSPSNKVTEKGKDVELRCDPISGHTALYWYRQSLGQGLEFLIYFQGNSAPDKSGLPSDRFSAERTGGSVSTLTIQRTQQEDSAVYLCASSFSGLRYNEQFFGPGTRLTVL.

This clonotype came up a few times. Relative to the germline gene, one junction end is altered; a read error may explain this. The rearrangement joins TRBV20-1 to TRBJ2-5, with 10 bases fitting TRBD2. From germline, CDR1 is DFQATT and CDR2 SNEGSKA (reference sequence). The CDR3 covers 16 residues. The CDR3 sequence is CIARDLSSGSQETQYF. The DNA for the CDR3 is TGCATTGCTAGAGATCTGTCTAGCGGGAGCCAAGAGACCCAGTACTTC.

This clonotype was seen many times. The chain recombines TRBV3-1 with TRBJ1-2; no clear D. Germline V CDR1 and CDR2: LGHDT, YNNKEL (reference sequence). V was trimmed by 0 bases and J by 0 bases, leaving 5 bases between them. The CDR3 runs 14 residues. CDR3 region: CASSQEMSNYGYTF. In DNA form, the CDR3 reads TGTGCCAGCAGCCAAGAAATGTCTAACTATGGCTACACCTTC. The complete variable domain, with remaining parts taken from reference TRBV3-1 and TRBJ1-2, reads DTAVSQTPKYLVTQMGNDKSIKCEQNLGHDTMYWYKQDSKKFLKIMFSYNNKELIINETVPNRFSPKSPDKAHLNLHINSLELGDSAVYFCASSQEMSNYGYTFGSGTRLTVV.

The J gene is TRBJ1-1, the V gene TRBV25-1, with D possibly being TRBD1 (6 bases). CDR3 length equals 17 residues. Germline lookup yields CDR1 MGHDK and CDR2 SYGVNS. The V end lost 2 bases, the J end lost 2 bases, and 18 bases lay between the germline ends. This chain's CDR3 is CASSEKVGGQSNTEAFF. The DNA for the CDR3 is TGTGCCAGCAGTGAAAAGGTCGGGGGCCAATCTAACACTGAAGCTTTCTTT.

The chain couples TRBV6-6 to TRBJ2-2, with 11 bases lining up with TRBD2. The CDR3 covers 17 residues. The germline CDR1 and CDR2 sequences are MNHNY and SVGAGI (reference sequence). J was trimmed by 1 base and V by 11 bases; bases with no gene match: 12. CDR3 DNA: TGTGCCTCAAAACCTCTAGCGGGAGGTCTGAACACCGGGGAGCTGTTTTTT. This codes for CASKPLAGGLNTGELFF.

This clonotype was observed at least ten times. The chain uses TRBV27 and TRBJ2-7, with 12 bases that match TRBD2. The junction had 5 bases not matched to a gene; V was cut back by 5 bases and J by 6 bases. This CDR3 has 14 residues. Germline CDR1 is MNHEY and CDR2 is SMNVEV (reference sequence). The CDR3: CASSELAGGFEQYF. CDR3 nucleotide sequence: TGTGCCAGCAGTGAACTAGCGGGAGGTTTCGAGCAGTACTTC.

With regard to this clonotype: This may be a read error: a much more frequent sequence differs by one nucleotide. In nucleotides, the CDR3 is TGTGTCAGCAGAGAGACCAGGGTTAACTATGGCTACACCTTC. It translates to CVSRETRVNYGYTF. The gene calls are TRBV7-9 and TRBJ1-2; tentatively, D is TRBD1 (5 bases). The germline gives CDR1 SEHNR, CDR2 FQNEAQ (reference sequence). CDR3 length: 14 residues.

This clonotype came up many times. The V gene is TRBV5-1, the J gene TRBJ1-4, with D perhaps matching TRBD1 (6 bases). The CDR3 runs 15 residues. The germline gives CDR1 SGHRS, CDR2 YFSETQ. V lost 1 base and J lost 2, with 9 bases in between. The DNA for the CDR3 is TGCGCCAGCAGCTTGTCAGGGGCTACTAATGAAAAACTGTTTTTT. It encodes CASSLSGATNEKLFF.

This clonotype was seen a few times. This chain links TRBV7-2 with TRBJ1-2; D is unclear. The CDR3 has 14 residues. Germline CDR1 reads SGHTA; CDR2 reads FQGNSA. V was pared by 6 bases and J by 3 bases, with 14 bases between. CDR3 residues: CASRSGGSDYGYTF. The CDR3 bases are TGTGCCAGCAGATCCGGCGGGTCCGACTATGGCTACACCTTC.

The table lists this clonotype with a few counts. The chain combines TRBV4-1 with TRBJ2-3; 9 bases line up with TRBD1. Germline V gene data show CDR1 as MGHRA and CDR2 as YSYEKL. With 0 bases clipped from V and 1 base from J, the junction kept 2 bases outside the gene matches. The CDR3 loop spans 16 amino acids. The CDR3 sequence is CASSQERQGGTDTQYF. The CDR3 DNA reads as TGCGCCAGCAGCCAAGAACGACAGGGGGGCACAGATACGCAGTATTTT.